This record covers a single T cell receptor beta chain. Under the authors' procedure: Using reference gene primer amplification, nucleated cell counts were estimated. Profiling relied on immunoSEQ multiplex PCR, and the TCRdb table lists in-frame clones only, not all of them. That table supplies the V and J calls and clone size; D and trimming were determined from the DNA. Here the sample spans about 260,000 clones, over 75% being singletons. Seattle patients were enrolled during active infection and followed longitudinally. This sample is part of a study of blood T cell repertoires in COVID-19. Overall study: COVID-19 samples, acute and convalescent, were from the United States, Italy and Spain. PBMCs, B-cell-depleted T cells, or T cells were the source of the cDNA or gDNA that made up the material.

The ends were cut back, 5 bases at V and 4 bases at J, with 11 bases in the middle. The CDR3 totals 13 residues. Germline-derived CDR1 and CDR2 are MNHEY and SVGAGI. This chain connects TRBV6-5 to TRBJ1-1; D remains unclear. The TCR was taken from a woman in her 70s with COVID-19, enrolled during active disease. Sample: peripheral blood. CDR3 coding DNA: TGTGCCAGCAGTCCCGGACGGGGCACTGAAGCTTTCTTT. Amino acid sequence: CASSPGRGTEAFF.